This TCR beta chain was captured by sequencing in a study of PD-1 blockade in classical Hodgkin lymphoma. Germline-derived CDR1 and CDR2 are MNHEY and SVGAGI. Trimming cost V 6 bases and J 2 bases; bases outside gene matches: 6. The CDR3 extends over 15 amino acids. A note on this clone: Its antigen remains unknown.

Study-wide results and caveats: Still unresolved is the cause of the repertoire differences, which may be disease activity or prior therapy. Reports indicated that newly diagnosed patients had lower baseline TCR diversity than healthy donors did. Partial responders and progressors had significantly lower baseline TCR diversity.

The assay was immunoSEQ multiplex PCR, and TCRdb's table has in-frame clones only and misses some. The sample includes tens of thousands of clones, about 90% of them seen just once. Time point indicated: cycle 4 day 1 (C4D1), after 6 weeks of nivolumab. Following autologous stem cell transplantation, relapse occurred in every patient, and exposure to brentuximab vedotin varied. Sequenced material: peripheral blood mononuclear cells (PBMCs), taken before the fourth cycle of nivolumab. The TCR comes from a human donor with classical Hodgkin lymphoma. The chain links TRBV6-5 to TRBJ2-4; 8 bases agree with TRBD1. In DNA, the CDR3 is TGTGCCAGCAGGGAACAGGGGGATACCAAAAACATTCAGTACTTC. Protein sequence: CASREQGDTKNIQYF.